The next 30 T cell receptor beta chains were all read from a single sample in a study of beta chain features in type 1 diabetes. The entirety of the isolated RNA underwent reverse transcription, so expressed TCRB transcripts were sequenced. TCRdb keeps only in-frame clones here, not all; method: immunoSEQ multiplex PCR. This repertoire shows roughly 400,000 clones, approximately 15% found once; its top ten account for roughly 0.033%. The material sequenced was naive CD4+ T cells from blood. The receptor source for this set is a man in his thirties or forties in good health.

This clone was observed a handful of times. The chain carries TRBV4-3 and TRBJ1-6; 8 nucleotides align to TRBD1. Germline CDR1 and CDR2: LGHNA and YSLEER. J was trimmed by 0 bases and V by 4 bases; bases with no gene match: 2. This CDR3 has 16 residues. The CDR3 spells CASSRDRSSYNSPLHF. The CDR3 DNA follows: TGCGCCAGCAGCCGGGACAGGAGCTCCTATAATTCACCCCTCCACTTT.

The J gene is TRBJ2-3, the V gene TRBV7-3, with a weak D call TRBD1 (5 bases). The V end lost 5 bases, the J end lost 0 bases, and 9 bases lay between the germline ends. Per germline, CDR1 SGHTA and CDR2 FQGTGA. The CDR3 consists of 14 residues. The CDR3 DNA reads TGTGCCAGCAGCCAGGGCCTTAGCACAGATACGCAGTATTTT. It codes for CASSQGLSTDTQYF.

The V and J genes are TRBV29-1 and TRBJ2-1; D may be TRBD2 (5 bases). In germline, CDR1 is SQVTM, CDR2 ANQGSEA. V was cut by 5 bases and J by 3 bases, with 8 bases left in between. CDR3 length: 12 amino acids. This chain's CDR3 is CSVRRGYNEQFF. For the CDR3, the DNA is TGCAGCGTTCGCCGGGGCTACAATGAGCAGTTCTTC.

The chain recombines TRBV15 with TRBJ1-3; 7 bases align to TRBD1. The CDR3 spans 17 residues. Germline CDR1 LNHNV, CDR2 YYDKDF (reference sequence). The V gene end was trimmed by 4 bases and the J gene end by 0 bases; junction bases not matched to a gene: 9. CDR3: CATSTHRGILSGNTIYF. The CDR3 DNA reads TGTGCCACCAGCACCCACAGGGGTATACTCTCTGGAAACACCATATATTTT.

This chain uses TRBV7-3 with TRBJ2-3; 10 positions agree with TRBD2. The V and J ends lost 5 bases and 1 base, in that order; junction bases with no gene match: 6. The CDR3 has 16 amino acids. Germline V lookup: CDR1 SGHTA, CDR2 FQGTGA. CDR3 sequence: CASSQGGLAGTDTQYF. The CDR3 coding sequence is TGTGCCAGCAGCCAAGGCGGACTAGCGGGCACAGATACGCAGTATTTT.

This clone was observed a few times. The rearrangement uses TRBV1 and TRBJ2-3; the table's D call TRBD2 went unverified against the DNA. TRBV1 is designated a pseudogene. This CDR3 contains 15 residues. CDR3 bases: TGCACCAGCAGCAAGCGGGGGGACCGCACAGATACGCAGTATTTT. Protein sequence: CTSSKRGDRTDTQYF.

The rearrangement uses TRBV4-2 and TRBJ2-5; D remains ambiguous. The CDR3 runs 16 residues. Germline values: CDR1 LGHNA, CDR2 YNFKEQ. Trimming took 4 bases from V and 2 from J, leaving 17 bases between them. The CDR3 region is CASSPSPATGQETQYF. The CDR3 nucleotides read TGTGCCAGCAGCCCATCACCGGCTACCGGACAAGAGACCCAGTACTTC.

This chain connects TRBV6-5 to TRBJ2-7; D assignment may be TRBD1 or TRBD2 (5 bases each). This CDR3 is 13 amino acids long. From germline, CDR1 is MNHEY and CDR2 SVGAGI. V lost 6 bases and J lost 3, with 12 bases in between. The CDR3 DNA sequence: TGTGCCAGCAGACGGGACGGGTACTACGAGCAGTACTTC. It encodes CASRRDGYYEQYF.

This clone was seen ten or more times. The chain joins TRBV29-1 to TRBJ2-6; tentatively, D is TRBD1 (6 bases). V was clipped by 6 bases and J by 2 bases, with 20 bases between them. The CDR3 spans 17 residues. From germline, CDR1 is SQVTM and CDR2 ANQGSEA. The CDR3 reads CSVPGQSPNAGANVLTF. DNA for the CDR3: TGCAGCGTCCCCGGACAGTCCCCCAATGCTGGGGCCAACGTCCTGACTTTC.

V gene TRBV5-1 combines with J gene TRBJ2-7, with 9 positions matching TRBD1. V shed 0 bases, J shed 6 bases, and the junction held 10 bases outside the gene matches. The CDR3 sequence is 16 residues long. The germline CDR1 and CDR2 sequences are SGHRS and YFSETQ. CDR3 in amino acids: CASSLVKGTGTFEQYF. The CDR3 nucleotides read TGCGCCAGCAGCTTGGTTAAGGGGACAGGGACGTTCGAGCAGTACTTC.

The chain joins TRBV18 to TRBJ2-7, with D perhaps matching TRBD2 (7 bases). V was pared by 5 bases and J by 6 bases, with 11 bases between. The germline V gene encodes CDR1 KGHSH and CDR2 LQKENI. CDR3 length: 12 residues. Here the CDR3 reads CASSGEGGEQYV. The CDR3 nucleotides are TGTGCCAGCTCAGGGGAGGGGGGCGAGCAGTACGTC.

This clone was observed a few times. The chain joins TRBV30 to TRBJ1-3, with D unresolved. CDR1 is GTSNPN, CDR2 SVGIG, per germline (reference sequence). The CDR3 has 13 amino acids. V was trimmed by 2 bases and J by 0 bases, leaving 5 bases between them. CDR3 residues: CAWSRSSGNTIYF. DNA for the CDR3: TGTGCCTGGAGTCGGAGCTCTGGAAACACCATATATTTT.

The V gene is TRBV7-2, the J gene TRBJ1-1, with D unclear. The V gene's germline CDR1 is SGHTA and CDR2 FQGNSA. V gave up 3 bases and J gave up 3 bases, with 17 bases separating them. This CDR3 spans 16 amino acids. The CDR3, as DNA: TGTGCCAGCAGCTTTTATAGTCTAGGAAGCCACACTGAAGCTTTCTTT. As protein: CASSFYSLGSHTEAFF.

This sequence joins TRBV29-1 and TRBJ2-1, with 8 positions matching TRBD2. Germline loops: CDR1 SQVTM, CDR2 ANQGSEA. CDR3 length: 14 residues. Germline trimming cut 4 bases from V and 0 bases from J; bases unmatched to any gene: 2. The CDR3 sequence is CSVVGRVSYNEQFF. The CDR3, as DNA: TGCAGCGTTGTCGGGAGGGTCTCCTACAATGAGCAGTTCTTC.

The chain carries TRBV9 and TRBJ2-3; possibly TRBD2 for D (6 bases). Per the germline V gene, CDR1 is SGDLS and CDR2 is YYNGEE. V lost 0 bases and J lost 4, with 9 bases in between. The CDR3 loop spans 14 amino acids. The CDR3: CASSVEASADTQYF. CDR3 sequence (DNA): TGTGCCAGCAGCGTAGAGGCTAGCGCAGATACGCAGTATTTT.

The CDR3 region has the DNA TGTGCCAGCAGCTTATTTCAGACCACAGATACGCAGTATTTT. Its translation is CASSLFQTTDTQYF. V usage is TRBV7-9 and J usage is TRBJ2-3; no clear D gene. This CDR3 has 14 amino acids. CDR1 is SEHNR, CDR2 FQNEAQ, per germline (reference sequence). The V end was cut by 2 bases, the J end by 2 bases, with 8 bases between. Using reference TRBV7-9 and TRBJ2-3 for the parts outside the CDR3, the full variable domain is DTGVSQNPRHKITKRGQNVTFRCDPISEHNRLYWYRQTLGQGPEFLTYFQNEAQLEKSRLLSDRFSAERPKGSFSTLEIQRTEQGDSAMYLCASSLFQTTDTQYFGPGTRLTVL.

There are a few counts of this clone. This chain links TRBV7-2 with TRBJ2-5, with D maybe TRBD2 (5 bases). Trimming cost V 2 bases and J 5 bases, with 15 bases left between them. Germline assignment: CDR1 SGHTA and CDR2 FQGNSA. The CDR3 totals 15 residues. For the CDR3, the DNA is TGTGCCAGCAGCTTAAGGTTGCGGGCTGGGGAGACCCAGTACTTC. It yields the protein CASSLRLRAGETQYF.

J is TRBJ2-2 and V is TRBV18; 8 bases are shared with TRBD2. The CDR3 length is 17 residues. With V trimmed by 3 bases and J by 0 bases, 6 bases remained unmatched. The germline V gene has CDR1 KGHSH and CDR2 LQKENI. CDR3 residues: CASSPLAGVTNTGELFF. For the CDR3, the DNA is TGTGCCAGCTCACCCCTAGCGGGCGTTACGAACACCGGGGAGCTGTTTTTT.

The chain employs TRBV25-1 and TRBJ1-1, with D hard to call. The germline V gene encodes CDR1 MGHDK and CDR2 SYGVNS. There are 12 residues in the CDR3. Trimming pared 3 bases from V and 10 bases from J, leaving 12 bases between. CDR3 sequence reads: CASSEGSVGAFF. For the CDR3, the DNA is TGTGCCAGCAGTGAGGGGAGTGTTGGAGCTTTCTTT.

The table lists this clone with a few counts. V usage is TRBV10-3 and J usage is TRBJ2-2; D ambiguous. Per the germline V gene, CDR1 is ENHRY and CDR2 is SYGVKD. The CDR3 length is 16 residues. With 2 bases removed from V and 3 bases from J, the gap between germline ends came to 13 bases. The DNA for the CDR3 is TGTGCCATCAGTGAGAGGCCGAGACAAGACACCGGGGAGCTGTTTTTT. It codes for CAISERPRQDTGELFF.

As to this clone: Lacking the conserved final phenylalanine or tryptophan, this CDR3 likely reflects a read error. The DNA is omitted, as the CDR3 cannot be located on it reliably, and the CDR3 follows TCRdb's listing. The rearrangement joins TRBV7-9 to TRBJ2-3. CDR1 is SEHNR, CDR2 FQNEAQ, per germline (reference sequence). The CDR3 extends over 14 residues, inclusive of both ends. Here the CDR3 reads CASSLAGGAPDSLC.

CDR3 loop: CASSQGGTGQEQYF. The CDR3 DNA reads as TGTGCCAGCAGCCAAGGCGGGACAGGGCAAGAGCAGTACTTC. The chain is built from TRBV14 and TRBJ2-7; 9 bases map to TRBD1. Germline V lookup: CDR1 SGHDN, CDR2 FVKESK. V lost 1 base, J lost 7 bases, and 5 bases stayed unmatched. The CDR3 has 14 residues.

This clone has just a few counts. The rearrangement uses TRBV5-6 and TRBJ2-1; D is ambiguous. CDR1 is SGHDT and CDR2 is YYEEEE in the germline V gene. This CDR3 comprises 15 residues. Trimming took off 2 bases at V and 0 bases at J, with 9 bases between the two ends. CDR3 amino acids: CASSFVASSYNEQFF. CDR3 coding DNA: TGTGCCAGCAGCTTCGTGGCCAGCTCCTACAATGAGCAGTTCTTC.

V and J are TRBV5-6 and TRBJ2-5, with 10 bases fitting TRBD2. From germline, CDR1 is SGHDT and CDR2 YYEEEE. The length of the CDR3 is 17 residues. Trimming took 6 bases from V and 3 from J; bases not matched to a gene: 14. DNA for the CDR3: TGTGCCAGCATTAGGGCTAGCGGGAGTTCGGACAAAGAGACCCAGTACTTC. Residues: CASIRASGSSDKETQYF.

The chain couples TRBV7-2 to TRBJ1-2; D is undetermined. This CDR3 has 12 amino acids. V was pared by 3 bases and J by 2 bases, with 4 bases between. CDR1 is SGHTA and CDR2 is FQGNSA in the germline V gene. The CDR3 DNA is TGTGCCAGCAGCTTTGACAACTATGGCTACACCTTC. Its translation: CASSFDNYGYTF.

This clone has just a few counts. This sequence joins TRBV11-2 and TRBJ2-3, with 7 bases lining up with TRBD1. This CDR3 has 14 residues. V shed 1 base, J shed 5 bases, and the junction held 3 bases outside the gene matches. Germline V gene data show CDR1 as SGHAT and CDR2 as FQNNGV. The CDR3 DNA reads as TGTGCCAGCAGCTTAGTAGGGGGCGGAGATACGCAGTATTTT. It encodes CASSLVGGGDTQYF.

The CDR3 loop reads CAWDTGVYYNEQFF. The CDR3, as DNA: TGTGCCTGGGACACAGGGGTTTACTACAATGAGCAGTTCTTC. The rearrangement uses TRBV30 and TRBJ2-1, with 7 nucleotides matching TRBD1. CDR3 length: 14 amino acids. Germline trimming cut 5 bases from V and 3 bases from J; bases unmatched to any gene: 7. The germline CDR1 and CDR2 sequences are GTSNPN and SVGIG (reference sequence).

The chain couples TRBV15 to TRBJ1-1; no firm D call. The V gene lost 0 bases and the J gene lost 1 base, with 3 bases spanning the gap. CDR1 LNHNV and CDR2 YYDKDF come from the germline V gene (reference sequence). The CDR3 spans 13 residues. As DNA, the CDR3 is TGTGCCACCAGCAGAGAAGCGAACACTGAAGCTTTCTTT. Its protein product is CATSREANTEAFF.

The chain carries TRBV25-1 and TRBJ1-1, with 7 bases fitting TRBD1. This CDR3 comprises 13 residues. Trimming cost V 5 bases and J 4 bases; bases outside gene matches: 4. Germline loops: CDR1 MGHDK, CDR2 SYGVNS. The CDR3 spells CASSSGGRTEAFF. DNA for the CDR3: TGTGCCAGCAGTTCAGGGGGTCGCACTGAAGCTTTCTTT. Based on the CDR3 plus reference TRBV25-1 and TRBJ1-1, the full variable domain is EADIYQTPRYLVIGTGKKITLECSQTMGHDKMYWYQQDPGMELHLIHYSYGVNSTEKGDLSSESTVSRIRTEHFPLTLESARPSHTSQYLCASSSGGRTEAFFGQGTRLTVV.

This clone was counted a few times. The gene calls are TRBV4-3 and TRBJ2-1; D perhaps matches TRBD2 (5 bases). The germline CDR1 and CDR2 sequences are LGHNA and YSLEER. The CDR3 has 17 amino acids. Trimming took off 0 bases at V and 5 bases at J, with 17 bases between the two ends. For the CDR3, the DNA is TGCGCCAGCAGCCAAGATTCCCCCGCCGGGGTAGACAATGAGCAGTTCTTC. It yields the protein CASSQDSPAGVDNEQFF.